Each of the 2 T cell receptor beta chains below was sequenced from the same sample in a study of PD-1 blockade in classical Hodgkin lymphoma. Generated by immunoSEQ multiplex PCR, the TCRdb table keeps only in-frame clones and is missing some. The sample includes about 97,000 clones, approximately 80% of them seen just once. Every patient was affected by relapse after autologous stem cell transplantation, while exposure to brentuximab vedotin was not uniform. This sample comprised peripheral blood mononuclear cells (PBMCs), obtained at baseline. The receptor set was obtained from a human donor with classical Hodgkin lymphoma.

In this sample, this clone turned up once. This chain joins TRBV6-1 and TRBJ2-1; no reliable D call. Between the trimmed V and J ends, which lost 3 bases and 3 bases, there was a span of 6 bases. Per germline, CDR1 MNHNS and CDR2 SASEGT. The CDR3 covers 13 residues. The CDR3 loop is CASSELGYNEQFF. The CDR3 DNA follows: TGTGCCAGCAGTGAGCTGGGCTACAATGAGCAGTTCTTC.

This chain connects TRBV6-7 to TRBJ2-7; D call uncertain. TRBV6-7 is labeled an ORF, and its function is uncertain. The CDR3 covers 14 residues. Deletions cut 7 bases from V and 4 bases from J, with 17 bases between. The CDR3 reads CASKPAGRWYEQYF. CDR3 coding DNA: TGTGCCAGCAAACCGGCAGGCCGATGGTACGAGCAGTACTTC.